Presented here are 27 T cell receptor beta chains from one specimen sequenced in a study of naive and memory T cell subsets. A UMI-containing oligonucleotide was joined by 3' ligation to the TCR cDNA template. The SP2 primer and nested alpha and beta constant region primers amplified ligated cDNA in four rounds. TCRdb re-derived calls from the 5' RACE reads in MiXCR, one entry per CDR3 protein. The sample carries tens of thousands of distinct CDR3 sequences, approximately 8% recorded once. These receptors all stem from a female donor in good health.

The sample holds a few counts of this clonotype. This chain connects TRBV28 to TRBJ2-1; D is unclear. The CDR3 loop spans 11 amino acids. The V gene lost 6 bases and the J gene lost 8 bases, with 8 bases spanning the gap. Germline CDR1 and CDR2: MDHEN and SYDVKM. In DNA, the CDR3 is TGTGCCAGCAGGTCTGTCTATGAGCAGTTCTTC. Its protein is CASRSVYEQFF.

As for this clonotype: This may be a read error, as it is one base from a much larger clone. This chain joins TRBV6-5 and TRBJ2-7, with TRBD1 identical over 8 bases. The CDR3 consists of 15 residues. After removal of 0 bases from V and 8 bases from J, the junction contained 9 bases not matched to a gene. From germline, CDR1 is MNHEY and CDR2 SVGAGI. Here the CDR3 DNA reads TGTGCCAGCAGTTACTCGAGAACAGGGGGAACCAAGCAGTACTTC. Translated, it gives CASSYSRTGGTKQYF.

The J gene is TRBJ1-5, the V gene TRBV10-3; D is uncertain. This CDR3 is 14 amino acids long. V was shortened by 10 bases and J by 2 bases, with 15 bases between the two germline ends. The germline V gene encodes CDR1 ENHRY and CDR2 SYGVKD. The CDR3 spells CATKPREGNQPQHF. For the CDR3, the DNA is TGTGCCACCAAACCCCGGGAAGGCAATCAGCCCCAGCATTTT.

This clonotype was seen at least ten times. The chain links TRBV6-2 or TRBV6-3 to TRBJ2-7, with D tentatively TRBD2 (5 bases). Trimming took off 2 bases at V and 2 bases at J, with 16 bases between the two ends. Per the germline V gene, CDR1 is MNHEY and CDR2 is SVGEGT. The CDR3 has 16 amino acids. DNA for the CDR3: TGTGCCAGCAGTTACGAACTCCGGGAAATTACCTACGAGCAGTACTTC. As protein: CASSYELREITYEQYF.

CDR3 coding DNA: TGTGCCAGCAGTTACTCGAGCAGGCCGTCGGGAGAGACCCAGTACTTC. Encoded protein: CASSYSSRPSGETQYF. The chain combines TRBV6-2 or TRBV6-3 with TRBJ2-5, with unresolved D. Germline CDR1 reads MNHEY; CDR2 reads SVGEGT. This CDR3 spans 16 amino acids. V lost 0 bases to trimming and J lost 4 bases, with 15 bases between them.

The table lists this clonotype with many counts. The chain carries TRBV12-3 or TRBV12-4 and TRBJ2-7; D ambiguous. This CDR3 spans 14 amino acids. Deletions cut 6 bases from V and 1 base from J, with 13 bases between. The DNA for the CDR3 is TGTGCCAGCAGCAACAATGCGGCATCCTACGAGCAGTACTTC. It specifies CASSNNAASYEQYF.

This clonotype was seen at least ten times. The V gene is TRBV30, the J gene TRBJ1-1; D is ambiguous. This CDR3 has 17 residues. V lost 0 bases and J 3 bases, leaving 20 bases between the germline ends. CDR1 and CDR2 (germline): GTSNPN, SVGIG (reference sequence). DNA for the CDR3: TGTGCCTGGAGTGTAATAAGTGGGGTAGCAAGGTACACTGAAGCTTTCTTT. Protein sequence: CAWSVISGVARYTEAFF.

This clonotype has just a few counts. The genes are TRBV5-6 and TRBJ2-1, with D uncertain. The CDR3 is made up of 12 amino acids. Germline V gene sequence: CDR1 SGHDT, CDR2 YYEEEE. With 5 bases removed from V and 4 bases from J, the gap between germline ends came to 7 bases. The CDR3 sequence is CASSFKYNEQFF. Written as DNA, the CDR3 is TGTGCCAGCAGTTTCAAATACAATGAGCAGTTCTTC.

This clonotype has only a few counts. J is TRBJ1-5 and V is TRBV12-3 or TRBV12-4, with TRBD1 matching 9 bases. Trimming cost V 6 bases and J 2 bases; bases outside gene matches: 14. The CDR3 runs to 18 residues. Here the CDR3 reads CASRAGTGRGGGNQPQHF. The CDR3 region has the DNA TGTGCCAGCAGGGCCGGGACAGGGCGAGGAGGGGGCAATCAGCCCCAGCATTTT.

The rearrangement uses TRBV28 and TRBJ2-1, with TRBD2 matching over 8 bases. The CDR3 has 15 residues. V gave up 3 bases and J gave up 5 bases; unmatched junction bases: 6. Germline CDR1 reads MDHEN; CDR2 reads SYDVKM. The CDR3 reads CASSFVREGHNEQFF. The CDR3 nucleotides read TGTGCCAGCAGTTTTGTACGGGAGGGACACAATGAGCAGTTCTTC.

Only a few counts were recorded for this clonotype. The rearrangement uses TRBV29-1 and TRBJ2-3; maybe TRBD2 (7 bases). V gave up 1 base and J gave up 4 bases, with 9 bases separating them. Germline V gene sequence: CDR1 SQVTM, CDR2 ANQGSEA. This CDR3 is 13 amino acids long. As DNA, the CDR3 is TGCAGCGTTGAAGGGGGGGGCCCAGATACGCAGTATTTT. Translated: CSVEGGGPDTQYF.

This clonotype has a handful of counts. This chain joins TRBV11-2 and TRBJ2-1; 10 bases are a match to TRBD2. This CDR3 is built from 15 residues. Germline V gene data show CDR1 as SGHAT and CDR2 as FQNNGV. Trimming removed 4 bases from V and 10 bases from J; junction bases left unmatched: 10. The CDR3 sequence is CASSYTSGMGGEQFF. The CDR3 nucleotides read TGTGCCAGCAGCTACACTAGCGGGATGGGCGGGGAGCAGTTCTTC.

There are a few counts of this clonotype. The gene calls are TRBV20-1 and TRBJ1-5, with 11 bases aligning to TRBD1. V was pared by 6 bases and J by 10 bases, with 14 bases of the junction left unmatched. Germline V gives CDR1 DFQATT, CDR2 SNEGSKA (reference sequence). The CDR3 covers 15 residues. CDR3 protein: CSASRTGGFSTPQHF. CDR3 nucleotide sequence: TGCAGTGCCTCGAGGACAGGGGGCTTTTCCACCCCCCAGCATTTT.

CDR3 DNA sequence: TGTGCCAGCGGCACAGGAGATAACACCGGGGAGCTGTTTTTT. This sequence encodes CASGTGDNTGELFF. This chain uses TRBV6-1 with TRBJ2-2; D is possibly TRBD1 (5 bases). The CDR3 sequence is 14 residues long. Trimming took off 8 bases at V and 2 bases at J, with 12 bases between the two ends. Germline V lookup: CDR1 MNHNS, CDR2 SASEGT.

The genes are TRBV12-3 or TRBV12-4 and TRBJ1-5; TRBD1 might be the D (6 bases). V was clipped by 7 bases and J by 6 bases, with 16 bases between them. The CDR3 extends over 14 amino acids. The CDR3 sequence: CASIQTGYAQPQHF. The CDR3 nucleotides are TGTGCCAGCATACAAACAGGGTACGCTCAGCCCCAGCATTTT.

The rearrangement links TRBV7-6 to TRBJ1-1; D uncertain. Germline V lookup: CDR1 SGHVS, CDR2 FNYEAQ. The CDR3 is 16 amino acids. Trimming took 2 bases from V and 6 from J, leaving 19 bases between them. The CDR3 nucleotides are TGTGCCAGCAGCTTAAGATGGGGAGGAGGGTTCTCTGAAGCTTTCTTT. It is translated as CASSLRWGGGFSEAFF.

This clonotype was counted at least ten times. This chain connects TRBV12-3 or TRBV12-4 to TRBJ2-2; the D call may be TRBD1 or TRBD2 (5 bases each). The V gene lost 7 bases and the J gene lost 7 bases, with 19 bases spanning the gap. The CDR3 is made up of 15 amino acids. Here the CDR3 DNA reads TGTGCCAGCAATGCGGGCGGTCAGGGTGGCGGGGAGCTGTTTTTT. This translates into CASNAGGQGGGELFF.

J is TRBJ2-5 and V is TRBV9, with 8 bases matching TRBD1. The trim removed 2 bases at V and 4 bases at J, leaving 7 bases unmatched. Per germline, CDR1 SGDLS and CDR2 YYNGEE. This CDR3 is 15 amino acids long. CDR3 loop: CASSVLVGQGETQYF. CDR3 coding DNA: TGTGCCAGCAGCGTCCTCGTCGGACAGGGAGAGACCCAGTACTTC.

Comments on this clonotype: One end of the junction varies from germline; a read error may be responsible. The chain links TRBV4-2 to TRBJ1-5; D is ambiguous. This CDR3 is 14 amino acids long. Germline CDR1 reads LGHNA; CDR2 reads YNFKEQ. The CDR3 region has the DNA TGTGCCAGCAGCGACCGGGAGATAAATCAGCCCCAGAATTTT. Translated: CASSDREINQPQNF.

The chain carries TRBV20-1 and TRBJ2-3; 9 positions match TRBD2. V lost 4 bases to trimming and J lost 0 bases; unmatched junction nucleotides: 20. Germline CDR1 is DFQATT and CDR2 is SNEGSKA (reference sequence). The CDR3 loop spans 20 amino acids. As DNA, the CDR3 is TGCAGTGCTAACCGCGAAGGGGGACTAGCTGCGTTTTTAAGCACAGATACGCAGTATTTT. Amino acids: CSANREGGLAAFLSTDTQYF.

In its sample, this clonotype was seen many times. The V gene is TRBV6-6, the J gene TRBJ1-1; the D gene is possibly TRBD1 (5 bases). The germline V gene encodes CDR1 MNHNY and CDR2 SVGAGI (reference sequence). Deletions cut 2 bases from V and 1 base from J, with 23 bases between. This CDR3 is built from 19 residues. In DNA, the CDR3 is TGTGCCAGCAGTTACCCAATTAGGGGCAGGGCCGGTCCGAACACTGAAGCTTTCTTT. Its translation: CASSYPIRGRAGPNTEAFF.

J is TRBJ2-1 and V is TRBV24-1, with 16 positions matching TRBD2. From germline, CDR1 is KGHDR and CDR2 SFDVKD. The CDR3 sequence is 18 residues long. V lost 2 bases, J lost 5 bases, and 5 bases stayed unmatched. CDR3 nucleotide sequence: TGTGCCACCAGTGATTCGGGGACTAGCGGGGGGGACCACAATGAGCAGTTCTTC. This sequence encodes CATSDSGTSGGDHNEQFF.

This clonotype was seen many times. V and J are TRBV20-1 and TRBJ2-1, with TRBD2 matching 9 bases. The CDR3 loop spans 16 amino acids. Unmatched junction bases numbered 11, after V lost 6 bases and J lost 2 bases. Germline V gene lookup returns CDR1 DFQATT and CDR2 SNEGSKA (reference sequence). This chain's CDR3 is CSARGSGSSTYNEQFF. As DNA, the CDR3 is TGCAGTGCAAGGGGTAGCGGGAGTAGTACCTACAATGAGCAGTTCTTC.

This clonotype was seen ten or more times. CDR3 nucleotide sequence: TGTGCCAGCAGCAGTTATTACAATGAGCAGTTCTTC. This codes for CASSSYYNEQFF. The chain combines TRBV3-1 with TRBJ2-1; no clear D gene. This CDR3 has 12 residues. Deletions cut 5 bases from V and 4 bases from J, with 6 bases between. Per the germline V gene, CDR1 is LGHDT and CDR2 is YNNKEL (reference sequence).

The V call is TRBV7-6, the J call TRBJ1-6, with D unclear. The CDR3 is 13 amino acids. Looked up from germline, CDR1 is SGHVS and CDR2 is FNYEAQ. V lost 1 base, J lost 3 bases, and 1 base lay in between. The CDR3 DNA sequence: TGTGCCAGCAGCTTAGACTATAATTCACCCCTCCACTTT. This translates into CASSLDYNSPLHF.

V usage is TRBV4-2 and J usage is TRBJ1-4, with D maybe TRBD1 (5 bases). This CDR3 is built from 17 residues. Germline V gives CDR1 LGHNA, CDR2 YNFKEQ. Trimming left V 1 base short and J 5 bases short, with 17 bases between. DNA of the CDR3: TGTGCCAGCAGCCAAGGGGACCTCAGCGCTCAAAATGAAAAACTGTTTTTT. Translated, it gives CASSQGDLSAQNEKLFF.

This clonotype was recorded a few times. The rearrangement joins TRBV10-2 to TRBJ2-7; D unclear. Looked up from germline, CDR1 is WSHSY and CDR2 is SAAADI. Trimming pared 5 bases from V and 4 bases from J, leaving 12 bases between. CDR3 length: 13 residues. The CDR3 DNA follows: TGCGCCAGCAGTCGGGCAGGCTTTTACGAGCAGTACTTC. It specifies CASSRAGFYEQYF.